This T cell receptor beta chain derives from a study of T cells in Graves' hyperthyroidism and ophthalmopathy. About the study: Before treatment of any kind, peripheral blood was taken at initial diagnosis.

Lactation, pregnancy, other autoimmune disease or uncontrolled infection led to exclusion of patients. Germline V gene data show CDR1 as SGHRS and CDR2 as YFSETQ. CDR3 size: 13 residues. Study-wide findings and caveats: A 13 V-J model separated ophthalmopathy from stable hyperthyroidism.

Of note for this clonotype: Antigen unknown. Germline is not matched at one junction end, which may reflect a read error.

TCR beta CDR3 sequences were amplified from RNA transcripts. The TCR CDR3 was amplified in a first-round RT-PCR using the HTBI primer set. One entry per CDR3 protein, called by TCRdb with MiXCR from the multiplex PCR reads. The sample shows about 510,000 distinct CDR3 sequences, less than 15% of them seen only once. The rearrangement uses TRBV5-1 and TRBJ1-4, with 8 bases aligning to TRBD1. Source material: blood. This TCR derives from a woman aged 40 to 50 with Graves' hyperthyroidism. CDR3 nucleotide sequence: TGCGCCGGCAGCTTGGGGACAGGCGAAAAACTGTTTTTT. Its protein is CAGSLGTGEKLFF.